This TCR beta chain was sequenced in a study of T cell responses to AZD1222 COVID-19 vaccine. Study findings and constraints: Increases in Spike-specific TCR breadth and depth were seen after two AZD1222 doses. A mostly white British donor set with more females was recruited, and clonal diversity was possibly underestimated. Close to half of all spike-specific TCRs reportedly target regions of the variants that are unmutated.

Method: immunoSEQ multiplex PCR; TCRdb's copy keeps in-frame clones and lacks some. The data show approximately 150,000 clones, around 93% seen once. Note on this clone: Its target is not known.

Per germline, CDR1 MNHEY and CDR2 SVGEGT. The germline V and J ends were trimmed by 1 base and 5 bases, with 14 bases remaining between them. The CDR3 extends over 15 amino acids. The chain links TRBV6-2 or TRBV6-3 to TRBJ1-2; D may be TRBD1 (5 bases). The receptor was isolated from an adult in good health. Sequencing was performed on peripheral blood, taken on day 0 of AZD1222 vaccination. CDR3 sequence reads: CASSYFGRQYYGYTF. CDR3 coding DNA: TGTGCCAGCAGTTACTTTGGCAGACAGTATTATGGCTACACCTTC.